The source of this T cell receptor beta chain is a study of cytomegalovirus exposure and HLA in healthy donors. V gave up 1 base and J gave up 2 bases, with 13 bases separating them. CDR3 length: 16 amino acids. In germline, CDR1 is LGHNA, CDR2 YSLEER. The data were produced by immunoSEQ multiplex PCR, yet TCRdb's version contains in-frame clones alone and is incomplete. Of about 110,000 clones listed, about nine tenths were seen once; the top ten hold around 2.1%. J is TRBJ2-3 and V is TRBV4-3; tentatively, D is TRBD2 (6 bases). The receptor comes from a woman aged 18-29 years in good health and CMV-seronegative. Sequenced: PBMCs. For the CDR3, the DNA is TGCGCCAGCAGCCAAGCCCCGCGGGGACCCACAGATACGCAGTATTTT. This codes for CASSQAPRGPTDTQYF.